These 30 T cell receptor beta chains were all obtained from the same sample, sequenced in a study of T-cell reconstitution after alpha-beta-depleted transplantation in children. Using unique molecular identifiers, the investigators prepared the TCRbeta library. TCRdb reprocessed the PCR reads with MiXCR, giving one entry per CDR3 protein. The table records 900,000 or so distinct CDR3 sequences, less than 20% of them present only once. The source material was PBMCs, mostly from graft donor cells, sampled 360 days after TCRalphabeta/CD19-depleted stem cell transplant. The receptors come from a male patient under 18 who had a stem cell transplant for acute lymphoblastic leukemia, so the T cells may come from the graft donor.

This clonotype was picked up a small number of times. The chain couples TRBV11-3 to TRBJ2-1; TRBD2 agrees at 9 bases. This CDR3 has 16 residues. Germline CDR1 reads SGHNT; CDR2 reads YENEEA. V lost 0 bases to trimming and J lost 6 bases; unmatched junction nucleotides: 6. CDR3 amino acids: CASSLEPGLATNEQFF. For the CDR3, the DNA is TGTGCCAGCAGCTTAGAGCCGGGACTAGCTACCAATGAGCAGTTCTTC.

The J gene is TRBJ2-5, the V gene TRBV2; TRBD2 matches 8 bases. From germline, CDR1 is SNHLY and CDR2 FYNNEI. V was pared by 6 bases and J by 1 base, with 13 bases of the junction left unmatched. The CDR3 consists of 17 residues. Written as DNA, the CDR3 is TGTGCCAGCAGCTCTGGGAAGACTAGCGTTACCCAAGAGACCCAGTACTTC. It translates to CASSSGKTSVTQETQYF.

The rearrangement uses TRBV27 and TRBJ1-5, with D uncertain. The CDR3 has 13 amino acids. Germline values: CDR1 MNHEY, CDR2 SMNVEV (reference sequence). V was trimmed by 3 bases and J by 8 bases, leaving 11 bases between them. The CDR3, as DNA: TGTGCCAGCAGTTTCTGGGGAAGTGAGCCCCAGCATTTT. Translating gives CASSFWGSEPQHF.

This clonotype was seen only a few times. The gene calls are TRBV6-1 and TRBJ1-2, with TRBD1 identical over 8 bases. Trimming cost V 6 bases and J 3 bases; bases outside gene matches: 9. Germline V gene sequence: CDR1 MNHNS, CDR2 SASEGT. The CDR3 runs 15 residues. The CDR3 loop is CASRLQDREYYGYTF. The CDR3 region has the DNA TGTGCCAGCAGACTCCAGGACAGGGAATACTATGGCTACACCTTC.

The gene calls are TRBV9 and TRBJ2-7; D could derive from TRBD1 or TRBD2 (7 bases each). Germline assignment: CDR1 SGDLS and CDR2 YYNGEE. CDR3 length equals 14 residues. V gave up 8 bases and J gave up 7 bases, with 22 bases separating them. DNA of the CDR3: TGTGCCAGTTCTCTCACGGGGGGCAGGGGGGAGCAGTACTTC. The encoded protein is CASSLTGGRGEQYF.

This clonotype appeared a single time. The V and J genes are TRBV7-8 and TRBJ1-4; a weak D match, TRBD1 (5 bases). The V end was cut by 1 base, the J end by 7 bases, with 16 bases between. Germline CDR1 reads SGHVS; CDR2 reads FQNEAQ. The CDR3 loop spans 16 amino acids. CDR3: CASSLGQPRGAEKLFF. CDR3 DNA sequence: TGTGCCAGCAGCTTAGGTCAGCCTAGGGGTGCTGAAAAACTGTTTTTT.

This clonotype was observed a handful of times. The genes are TRBV4-1 and TRBJ2-5; D is unclear. V was pared by 1 base and J by 5 bases, with 8 bases between. The CDR3 sequence is 13 residues long. Germline CDR1 and CDR2: MGHRA and YSYEKL. CDR3 nucleotides: TGCGCCAGCAGCCAAGCTTCCGTGGAGACCCAGTACTTC. The encoded protein is CASSQASVETQYF.

This clonotype showed up just a few times. This chain connects TRBV18 to TRBJ1-5, with a tentative D call TRBD1 (6 bases). The V end lost 9 bases, the J end lost 0 bases, and 12 bases lay between the germline ends. This CDR3 spans 14 amino acids. Germline V gives CDR1 KGHSH, CDR2 LQKENI. The chain's CDR3 is CASCGGASNQPQHF. In nucleotides, the CDR3 is TGTGCCAGTTGCGGGGGGGCTAGCAATCAGCCCCAGCATTTT.

V usage is TRBV20-1 and J usage is TRBJ2-6; D unresolved. There are 15 residues in the CDR3. V was trimmed by 0 bases and J by 0 bases, leaving 6 bases between them. Germline CDR1 is DFQATT and CDR2 is SNEGSKA (reference sequence). CDR3 in amino acids: CSARESVSGANVLTF. CDR3 coding DNA: TGCAGTGCTAGAGAGTCGGTCTCTGGGGCCAACGTCCTGACTTTC.

V gene TRBV29-1 combines with J gene TRBJ1-2; TRBD1 agrees at 8 bases. Germline V CDR1 and CDR2: SQVTM, ANQGSEA. The CDR3 has 13 amino acids. The DNA of the CDR3 is TGCATCATTACAGGGGGAGCTAACTATGGCTACACCTTC. Translating gives CIITGGANYGYTF.

This clonotype was counted only a few times. The rearrangement uses TRBV25-1 and TRBJ2-1; TRBD1 agrees at 11 bases. Germline CDR1 is MGHDK and CDR2 is SYGVNS. The CDR3 contains 16 residues. The V segment lost 3 bases and the J segment 5 bases; nucleotides outside the gene matches: 6. The CDR3 reads CASSDYWDRGDNEQFF. CDR3 bases: TGTGCCAGCAGTGACTACTGGGACAGGGGGGACAATGAGCAGTTCTTC.

This chain joins TRBV4-1 and TRBJ1-5; TRBD1 is a possible D gene (5 bases). V gave up 3 bases and J gave up 0 bases, with 12 bases separating them. The CDR3 is made up of 16 amino acids. Per the germline V gene, CDR1 is MGHRA and CDR2 is YSYEKL. CDR3 in amino acids: CASSHLAQGSNQPQHF. The CDR3 DNA reads TGCGCCAGCAGCCACCTGGCTCAGGGTAGCAATCAGCCCCAGCATTTT.

The V gene is TRBV20-1, the J gene TRBJ2-7; TRBD2 matches 7 bases. This CDR3 has 15 residues. V was clipped by 5 bases and J by 1 base; unmatched bases: 11. Germline-derived CDR1 and CDR2 are DFQATT and SNEGSKA (reference sequence). CDR3 sequence (DNA): TGCAGTGCTCCTGACCGGGGCGGGAGTTCCTACGAGCAGTACTTC. Residues: CSAPDRGGSSYEQYF.

This clonotype occurred once. The rearrangement links TRBV11-1 to TRBJ1-1; 8 bases match TRBD1. Trimming at V came to 4 bases and at J to 0 bases, leaving 16 bases not matched to a gene. CDR3 length: 19 residues. Germline values: CDR1 SGHAT, CDR2 FQDESV (reference sequence). In DNA, the CDR3 is TGTGCCAGCAGCTCACCTCCGGCCAGGACAGGGTCCCTGAACACTGAAGCTTTCTTT. Amino acid sequence: CASSSPPARTGSLNTEAFF.

V usage is TRBV20-1 and J usage is TRBJ2-6; D is possibly TRBD1 (5 bases). CDR1 and CDR2 from the germline V gene are DFQATT and SNEGSKA (reference sequence). The V and J ends lost 6 bases and 1 base respectively, with 13 bases between them. The CDR3 length is 15 residues. The CDR3 nucleotides read TGCAGTGCCTACGACAGATCTTCTGGGGCCAACGTCCTGACTTTC. Residues: CSAYDRSSGANVLTF.

The chain uses TRBV9 and TRBJ2-1, with 13 bases aligning to TRBD2. This CDR3 comprises 16 residues. Per the germline V gene, CDR1 is SGDLS and CDR2 is YYNGEE. Trimming removed 3 bases from V and 8 bases from J; junction bases left unmatched: 8. Here the CDR3 DNA reads TGTGCCAGCAGCGACGCCGGGACTAGCGGGGCCCATGAGCAGTTCTTC. It is translated as CASSDAGTSGAHEQFF.

The V gene is TRBV6-6, the J gene TRBJ2-3, with 8 bases identical to TRBD1. Germline V gene sequence: CDR1 MNHNY, CDR2 SVGAGI (reference sequence). V lost 6 bases and J lost 14; bases outside the gene matches: 7. The CDR3 has 11 residues. The CDR3 DNA follows: TGTGCCAGCAGCCCAGGGGGCCCGTGGTATTTT. Its translation is CASSPGGPWYF.

This chain connects TRBV7-9 to TRBJ1-1; the match to TRBD1 covers 7 bases. This CDR3 has 14 residues. J was trimmed by 4 bases and V by 1 base; bases with no gene match: 3. The germline V gene has CDR1 SEHNR and CDR2 FQNEAQ (reference sequence). The CDR3 DNA is TGTGCCAGCAGCTTAGGGGGACAGTTCACTGAAGCTTTCTTT. It is translated as CASSLGGQFTEAFF.

This chain links TRBV2 with TRBJ2-7; D remains unclear. CDR3 length: 13 amino acids. Germline CDR1 is SNHLY and CDR2 is FYNNEI. The V gene lost 1 base and the J gene lost 2 bases, with 6 bases spanning the gap. CDR3 DNA sequence: TGTGCCAGCAGTGAAGTTGGCCCCTACGAGCAGTACTTC. Protein sequence: CASSEVGPYEQYF.

The chain's CDR3 is CASSRAGLATSNEQFF. The CDR3 DNA follows: TGTGCCAGCTCCCGCGCCGGGCTAGCGACGAGCAATGAGCAGTTCTTC. The chain links TRBV12-3 or TRBV12-4 to TRBJ2-1; a possible D gene is TRBD2 (6 bases). V lost 8 bases and J lost 6, with 23 bases in between. The CDR3 spans 16 residues.

This clonotype has more than one count but fewer than ten. This chain connects TRBV12-3 or TRBV12-4 to TRBJ1-2; D may be TRBD1 (5 bases). The V and J ends lost 10 bases and 5 bases respectively, with 20 bases between them. There are 14 residues in the CDR3. The CDR3 sequence is CAIGTETSPYGYTF. In DNA form, the CDR3 reads TGTGCCATCGGGACCGAGACCAGCCCTTATGGCTACACCTTC.

This chain uses TRBV11-2 with TRBJ2-7, with 7 nucleotides matching TRBD1. V shed 3 bases, J shed 2 bases, and the junction held 13 bases outside the gene matches. This CDR3 contains 17 residues. The germline V gene encodes CDR1 SGHAT and CDR2 FQNNGV. The CDR3 protein is CASSFREVTGSTYEQYF. DNA for the CDR3: TGTGCCAGCAGCTTTCGGGAAGTGACAGGGTCTACCTACGAGCAGTACTTC.

The chain uses TRBV11-3 and TRBJ2-2; a weak D match, TRBD1 (6 bases). Between the trimmed V and J ends, which lost 5 bases and 1 base, there was a span of 14 bases. Looked up from germline, CDR1 is SGHNT and CDR2 is YENEEA. The CDR3 is 16 residues long. CDR3 region: CASSTPGVVNTGELFF. In nucleotides, the CDR3 is TGTGCCAGCAGCACCCCAGGGGTAGTGAACACCGGGGAGCTGTTTTTT.

The genes are TRBV3-1 and TRBJ1-1; 9 nucleotides match TRBD1. The CDR3 runs 13 residues. Germline V gene sequence: CDR1 LGHDT, CDR2 YNNKEL (reference sequence). V was clipped by 1 base and J by 9 bases; unmatched bases: 3. In DNA form, the CDR3 reads TGTGCCAGCAGCCAAGGAGGGACAGGGAAAGCTTTCTTT. This translates into CASSQGGTGKAFF.

A few counts support this clonotype. The V gene is TRBV20-1, the J gene TRBJ1-3; D ambiguous. The CDR3 is 15 amino acids. The V end lost 0 bases, the J end lost 2 bases, and 11 bases lay between the germline ends. The V gene's germline CDR1 is DFQATT and CDR2 SNEGSKA (reference sequence). The CDR3 coding sequence is TGCAGTGCTAGAGATGTAGGACGGGCTGGAAACACCATATATTTT. It translates to CSARDVGRAGNTIYF.

In this sample, this clonotype turned up a few times. V and J are TRBV18 and TRBJ2-3, with 9 bases aligning to TRBD2. The CDR3 covers 14 residues. Germline assignment: CDR1 KGHSH and CDR2 LQKENI. V shed 5 bases, J shed 6 bases, and the junction held 6 bases outside the gene matches. The CDR3 DNA reads as TGTGCCAGCTCAACCCGGACTAGCGTGGATACGCAGTATTTT. Protein: CASSTRTSVDTQYF.

The chain recombines TRBV20-1 with TRBJ2-7; 9 bases line up with TRBD2. This CDR3 contains 15 residues. Germline V lookup: CDR1 DFQATT, CDR2 SNEGSKA (reference sequence). The trim removed 0 bases at V and 2 bases at J, leaving 5 bases unmatched. The CDR3 coding sequence is TGCAGTGCTAGAGATGGGCTAGCGGGACCCTACGAGCAGTACTTC. Its translation: CSARDGLAGPYEQYF.

The rearrangement uses TRBV20-1 and TRBJ2-6, with D hard to call. The CDR3 contains 18 residues. Germline CDR1 DFQATT, CDR2 SNEGSKA (reference sequence). Between the trimmed V and J ends, which lost 3 bases and 0 bases, there was a span of 18 bases. CDR3 sequence: CSASVGTIFYSGANVLTF. In DNA form, the CDR3 reads TGCAGTGCTAGCGTGGGCACGATTTTTTACTCTGGGGCCAACGTCCTGACTTTC.

This sequence joins TRBV20-1 and TRBJ1-2; 9 positions agree with TRBD1. This CDR3 has 12 residues. Looked up from germline, CDR1 is DFQATT and CDR2 is SNEGSKA (reference sequence). Unmatched junction bases numbered 2, after V lost 6 bases and J lost 3 bases. The CDR3, as DNA: TGCAGTGCGGACAGGGGATACTATGGCTACACCTTC. Residues: CSADRGYYGYTF.

The chain is built from TRBV2 and TRBJ2-1, with a tentative D call TRBD2 (5 bases). The CDR3 has 16 amino acids. V lost 3 bases, J lost 8 bases, and 20 bases lay in between. Per the germline V gene, CDR1 is SNHLY and CDR2 is FYNNEI. The CDR3 loop reads CASSDPSHEGVDEQFF. For the CDR3, the DNA is TGTGCCAGCAGTGACCCTAGCCACGAAGGTGTGGATGAGCAGTTCTTC.